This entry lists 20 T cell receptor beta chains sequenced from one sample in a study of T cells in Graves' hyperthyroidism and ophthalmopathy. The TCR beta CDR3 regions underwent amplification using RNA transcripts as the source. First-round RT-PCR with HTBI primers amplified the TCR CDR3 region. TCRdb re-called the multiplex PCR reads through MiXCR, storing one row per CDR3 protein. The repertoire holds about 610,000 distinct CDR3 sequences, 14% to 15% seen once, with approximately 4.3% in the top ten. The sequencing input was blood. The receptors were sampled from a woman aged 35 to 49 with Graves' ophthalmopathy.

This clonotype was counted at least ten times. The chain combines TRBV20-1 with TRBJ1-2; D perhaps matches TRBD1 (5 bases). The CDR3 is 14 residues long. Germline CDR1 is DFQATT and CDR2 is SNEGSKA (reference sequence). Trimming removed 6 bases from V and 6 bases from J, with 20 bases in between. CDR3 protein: CSAPLVGGIHGYTF. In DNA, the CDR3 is TGCAGTGCACCGCTCGTCGGGGGGATCCATGGCTACACCTTC.

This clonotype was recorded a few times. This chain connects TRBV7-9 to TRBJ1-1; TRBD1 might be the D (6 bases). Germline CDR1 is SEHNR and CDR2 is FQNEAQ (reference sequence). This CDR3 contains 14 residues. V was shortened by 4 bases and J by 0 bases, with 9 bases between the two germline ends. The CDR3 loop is CASSWGGLNTEAFF. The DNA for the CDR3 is TGTGCCAGCAGCTGGGGGGGGCTGAACACTGAAGCTTTCTTT.

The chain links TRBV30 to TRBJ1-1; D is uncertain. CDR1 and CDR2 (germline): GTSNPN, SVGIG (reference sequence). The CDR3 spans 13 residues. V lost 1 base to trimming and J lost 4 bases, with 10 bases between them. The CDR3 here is CAWSEGPGTEAFF. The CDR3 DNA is TGTGCCTGGAGTGAGGGCCCCGGCACTGAAGCTTTCTTT.

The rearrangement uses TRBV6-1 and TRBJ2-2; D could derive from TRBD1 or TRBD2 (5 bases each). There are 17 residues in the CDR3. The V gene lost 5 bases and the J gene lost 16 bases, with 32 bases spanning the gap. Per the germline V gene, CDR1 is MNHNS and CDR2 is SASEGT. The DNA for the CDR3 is TGTGCCAGCAGTCCCATCTCGGACAAGGGGCATTGGGGGAAGCCGTTTTTT. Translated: CASSPISDKGHWGKPFF.

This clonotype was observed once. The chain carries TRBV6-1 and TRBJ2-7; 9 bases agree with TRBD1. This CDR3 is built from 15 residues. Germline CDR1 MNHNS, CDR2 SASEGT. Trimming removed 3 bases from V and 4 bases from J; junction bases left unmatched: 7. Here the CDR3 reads CASSEGTGLGYEQYF. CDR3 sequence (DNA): TGTGCCAGCAGTGAGGGGACAGGGTTGGGGTACGAGCAGTACTTC.

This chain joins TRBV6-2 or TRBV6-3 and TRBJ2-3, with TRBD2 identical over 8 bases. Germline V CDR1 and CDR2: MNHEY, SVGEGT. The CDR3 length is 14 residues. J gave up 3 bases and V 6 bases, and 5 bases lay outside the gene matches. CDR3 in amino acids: CASRRAGVTDTQYF. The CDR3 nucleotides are TGTGCCAGCAGACGAGCGGGAGTAACAGATACGCAGTATTTT.

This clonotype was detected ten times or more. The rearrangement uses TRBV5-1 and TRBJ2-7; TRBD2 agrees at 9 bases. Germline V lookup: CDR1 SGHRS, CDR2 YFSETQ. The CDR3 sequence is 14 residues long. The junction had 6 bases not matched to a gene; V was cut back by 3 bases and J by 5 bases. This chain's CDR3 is CASSWASGENEQYF. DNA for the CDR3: TGCGCCAGCAGCTGGGCTAGCGGGGAAAACGAGCAGTACTTC.

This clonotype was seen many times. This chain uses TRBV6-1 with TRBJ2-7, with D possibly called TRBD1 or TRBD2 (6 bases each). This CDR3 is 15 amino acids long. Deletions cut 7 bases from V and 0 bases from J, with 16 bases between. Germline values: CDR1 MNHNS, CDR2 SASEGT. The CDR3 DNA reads TGTGCCAGCACCGCACAGGGAGGAGGCTCCTACGAGCAGTACTTC. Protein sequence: CASTAQGGGSYEQYF.

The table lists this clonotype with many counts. The CDR3 region is CASSRDIGNTIYF. As DNA, the CDR3 is TGTGCCAGTAGTAGGGACATCGGAAACACCATATATTTT. V usage is TRBV19 and J usage is TRBJ1-3; tentative D call: TRBD1 (6 bases). This CDR3 is 13 amino acids long. Trimming shortened V by 4 bases and J by 4 bases, and 8 bases separated the two germline ends. CDR1 and CDR2 from the germline V gene are LNHDA and SQIVND (reference sequence).

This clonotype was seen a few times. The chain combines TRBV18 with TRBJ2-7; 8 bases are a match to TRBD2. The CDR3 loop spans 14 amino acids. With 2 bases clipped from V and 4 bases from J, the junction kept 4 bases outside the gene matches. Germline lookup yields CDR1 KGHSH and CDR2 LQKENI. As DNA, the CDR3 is TGTGCCAGCTCACCAAGCGGGAGACTGTACGAGCAGTACTTC. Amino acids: CASSPSGRLYEQYF.

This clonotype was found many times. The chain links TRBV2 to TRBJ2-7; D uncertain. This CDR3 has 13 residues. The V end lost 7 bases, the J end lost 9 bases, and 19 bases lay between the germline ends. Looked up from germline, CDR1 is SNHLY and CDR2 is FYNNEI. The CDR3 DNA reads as TGTGCCAGCATGCCCGCGTATAGTGCGGTGCAGTACTTC. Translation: CASMPAYSAVQYF.

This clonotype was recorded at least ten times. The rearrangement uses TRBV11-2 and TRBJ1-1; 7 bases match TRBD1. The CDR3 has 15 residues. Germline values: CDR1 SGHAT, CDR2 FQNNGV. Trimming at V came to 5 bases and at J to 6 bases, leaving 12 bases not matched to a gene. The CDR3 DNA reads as TGTGCCAGCAGCCAGATCAGGGACAGCCTCCCTGAAGCTTTCTTT. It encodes CASSQIRDSLPEAFF.

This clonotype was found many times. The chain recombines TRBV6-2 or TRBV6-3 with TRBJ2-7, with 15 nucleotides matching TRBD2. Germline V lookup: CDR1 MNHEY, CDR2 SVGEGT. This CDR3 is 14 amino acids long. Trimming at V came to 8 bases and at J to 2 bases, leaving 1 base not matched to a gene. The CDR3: CASGLAGGPYEQYF. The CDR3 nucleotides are TGTGCCAGCGGACTAGCGGGAGGGCCCTACGAGCAGTACTTC.

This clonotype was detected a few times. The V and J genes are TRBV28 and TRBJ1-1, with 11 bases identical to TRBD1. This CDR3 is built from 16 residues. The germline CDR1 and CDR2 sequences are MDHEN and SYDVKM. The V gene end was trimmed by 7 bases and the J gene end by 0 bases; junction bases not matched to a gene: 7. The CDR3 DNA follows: TGTGCCAGCAAGGGACAGGGGGAACGAATGAACACTGAAGCTTTCTTT. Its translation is CASKGQGERMNTEAFF.

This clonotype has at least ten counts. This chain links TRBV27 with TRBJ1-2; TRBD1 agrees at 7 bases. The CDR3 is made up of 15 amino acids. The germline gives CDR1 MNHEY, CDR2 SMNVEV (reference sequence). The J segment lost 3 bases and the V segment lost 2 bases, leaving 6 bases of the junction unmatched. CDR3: CASSLRGGADYGYTF. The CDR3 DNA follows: TGTGCCAGCAGTTTAAGAGGGGGCGCGGACTATGGCTACACCTTC.

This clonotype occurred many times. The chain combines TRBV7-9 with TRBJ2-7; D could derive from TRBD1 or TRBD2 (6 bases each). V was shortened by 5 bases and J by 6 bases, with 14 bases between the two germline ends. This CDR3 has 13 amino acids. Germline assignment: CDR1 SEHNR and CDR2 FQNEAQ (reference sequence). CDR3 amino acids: CASSHLTGAEQYF. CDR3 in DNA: TGTGCCAGCAGCCATTTGACGGGGGCCGAGCAGTACTTC.

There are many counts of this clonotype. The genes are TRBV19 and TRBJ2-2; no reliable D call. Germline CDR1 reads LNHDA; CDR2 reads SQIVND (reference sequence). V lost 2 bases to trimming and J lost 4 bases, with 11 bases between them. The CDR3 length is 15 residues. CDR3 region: CASSISPRGTGELFF. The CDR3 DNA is TGTGCCAGTAGTATATCGCCTAGAGGCACCGGGGAGCTGTTTTTT. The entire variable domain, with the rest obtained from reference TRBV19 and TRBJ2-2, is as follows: DGGITQSPKYLFRKEGQNVTLSCEQNLNHDAMYWYRQDPGQGLRLIYYSQIVNDFQKGDIAEGYSVSREKKESFPLTVTSAQKNPTAFYLCASSISPRGTGELFFGEGSRLTVL.

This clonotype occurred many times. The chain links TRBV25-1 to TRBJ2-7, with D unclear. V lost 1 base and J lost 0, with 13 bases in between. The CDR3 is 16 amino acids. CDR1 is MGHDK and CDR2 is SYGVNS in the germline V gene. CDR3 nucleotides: TGTGCCAGCAGTGAATCCTGGACGCCCCGCTCCTACGAGCAGTACTTC. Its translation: CASSESWTPRSYEQYF.

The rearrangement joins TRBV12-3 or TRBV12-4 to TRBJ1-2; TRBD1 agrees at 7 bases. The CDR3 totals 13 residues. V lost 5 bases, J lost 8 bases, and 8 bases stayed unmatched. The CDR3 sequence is CASSRQGMEGYTF. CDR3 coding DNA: TGTGCCAGCAGTAGACAGGGAATGGAGGGCTACACCTTC.

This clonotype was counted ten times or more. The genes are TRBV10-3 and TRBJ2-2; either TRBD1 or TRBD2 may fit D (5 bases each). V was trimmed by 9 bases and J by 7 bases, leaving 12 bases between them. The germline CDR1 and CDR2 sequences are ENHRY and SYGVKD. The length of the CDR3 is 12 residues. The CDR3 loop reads CAISREHGELFF. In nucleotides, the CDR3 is TGTGCCATTTCCAGGGAGCACGGGGAGCTGTTTTTT.